The rows below give T cell receptor beta chains drawn from one sample of a study of somatic mutations in cytotoxic T cells in rheumatoid arthritis. Only in-frame clones appear in the TCRdb table, and some are missing; sequencing was by immunoSEQ multiplex PCR. In the table there are more than 9,000 clones, 65% to 80% of which are singletons. The sequenced sample was CD8+ T cells sorted from blood. All receptors derive from an adult with rheumatoid arthritis. Both conserved end residues are part of each CDR3. D genes are given only for firm matches. Clone size is shown for a subset of rows, as once, few, many or a class of expanded clone.

d_call j_call clone_size v_call cdr3_length cdr3_aa cdr3_nt
TRBD2 TRBJ2-3 NA TRBV29-1 16 CSVDGVGAGDTDTQYF TGCAGCGTTGATGGGGTTGGGGCGGGGGACACAGATACGCAGTATTTT
NA TRBJ2-1 NA TRBV5-1 16 CASSLGFGTQNNEQFF TGCGCCAGCAGCTTGGGTTTCGGGACCCAAAACAATGAGCAGTTCTTC
TRBD2 TRBJ2-7 NA TRBV19 15 CASSIVRGGANEQYF TGTGCCAGTAGTATCGTTCGCGGGGGGGCAAACGAGCAGTACTTC
NA TRBJ1-2 few TRBV2 13 CASFLLDVYGYTF TGTGCCAGCTTTCTTTTGGACGTCTATGGCTACACCTTC
NA TRBJ1-1 NA TRBV9 15 CASSPGGSLNTEAFF TGTGCCAGCAGCCCGGGGGGGTCGCTGAACACTGAAGCTTTCTTT
NA TRBJ2-3 NA TRBV27 16 CASSVLGGLSTDTQYF TGTGCCAGCAGCGTTTTGGGGGGGCTCAGTACAGATACGCAGTATTTT
NA TRBJ2-5 NA TRBV21-1 14 CASSKVRGQETQYF TGTGCCAGCAGCAAAGTTCGAGGGCAAGAGACCCAGTACTTC
NA TRBJ1-1 NA TRBV4-1 14 CASSQVSSNTEAFF TGCGCCAGCAGCCAAGTCAGTTCGAACACTGAAGCTTTCTTT
NA TRBJ2-2 once TRBV6-4 14 CASSAQTSPGELFF TGTGCCAGCAGTGCCCAGACTAGTCCCGGGGAGCTGTTTTTT
TRBD1 TRBJ1-2 NA TRBV13 15 CASRSRGQKSYGYTF TGTGCCAGCAGGTCCAGGGGGCAAAAATCCTATGGCTACACCTTC
NA TRBJ2-2 NA TRBV5-6 13 CASSSELTGELFF TGTGCCAGCAGCTCAGAACTCACCGGGGAGCTGTTTTTT
NA TRBJ2-3 few TRBV29-1 13 CSVRSGVTDTQYF TGCAGCGTTCGGTCGGGGGTAACAGATACGCAGTATTTT
NA TRBJ1-2 NA TRBV7-6 14 CASSLSPTDYGYTF TGTGCCAGCAGCTTAAGTCCCACCGACTATGGCTACACCTTC
NA TRBJ1-1 NA TRBV29-1 13 CSVEGFSVTEAFF TGCAGCGTTGAAGGTTTTTCGGTTACTGAAGCTTTCTTT
NA TRBJ2-2 NA TRBV5-1 12 CASSFTRGELFF TGCGCCAGCAGCTTTACAAGGGGGGAGCTGTTTTTT
NA TRBJ2-7 NA TRBV15 16 CATSRSLALDQDEQYF TGTGCCACCAGCAGGTCTCTGGCCCTCGATCAGGACGAGCAGTACTTC